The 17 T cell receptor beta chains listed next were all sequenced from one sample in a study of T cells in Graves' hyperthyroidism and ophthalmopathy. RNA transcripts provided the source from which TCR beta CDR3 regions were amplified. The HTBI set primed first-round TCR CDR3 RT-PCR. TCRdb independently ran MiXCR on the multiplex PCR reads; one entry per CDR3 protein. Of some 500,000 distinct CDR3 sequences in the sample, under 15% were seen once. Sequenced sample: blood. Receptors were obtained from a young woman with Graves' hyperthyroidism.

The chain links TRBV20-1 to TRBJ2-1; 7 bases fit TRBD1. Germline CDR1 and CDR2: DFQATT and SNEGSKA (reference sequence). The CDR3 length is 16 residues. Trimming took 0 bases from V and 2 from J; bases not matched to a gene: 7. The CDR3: CSAREFNRGPYNEQFF. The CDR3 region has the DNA TGCAGTGCTAGAGAGTTTAACAGGGGCCCCTACAATGAGCAGTTCTTC.

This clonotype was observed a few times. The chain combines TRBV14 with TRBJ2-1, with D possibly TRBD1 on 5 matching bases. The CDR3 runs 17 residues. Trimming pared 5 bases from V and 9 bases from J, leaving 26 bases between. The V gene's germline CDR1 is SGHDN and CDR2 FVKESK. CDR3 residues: CASSNDMIRGRESEQFF. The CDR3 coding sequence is TGTGCCAGCAGCAATGACATGATTAGGGGCAGGGAAAGTGAGCAGTTCTTC.

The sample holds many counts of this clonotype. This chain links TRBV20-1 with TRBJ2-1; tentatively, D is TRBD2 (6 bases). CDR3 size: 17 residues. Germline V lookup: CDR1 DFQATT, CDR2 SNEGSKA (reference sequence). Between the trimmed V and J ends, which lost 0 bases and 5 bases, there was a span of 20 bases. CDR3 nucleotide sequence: TGCAGTGCTAGAGAATCCGGTCGGGAGAGGATAGACAATGAGCAGTTCTTC. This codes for CSARESGRERIDNEQFF.

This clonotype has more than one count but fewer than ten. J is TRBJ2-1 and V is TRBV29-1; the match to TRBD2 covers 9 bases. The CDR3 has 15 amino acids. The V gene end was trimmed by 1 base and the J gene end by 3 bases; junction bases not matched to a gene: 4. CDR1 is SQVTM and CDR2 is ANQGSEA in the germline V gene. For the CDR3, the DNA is TGCAGCGTTGAAGGTCTAGCGGGATTCTACAATGAGCAGTTCTTC. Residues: CSVEGLAGFYNEQFF.

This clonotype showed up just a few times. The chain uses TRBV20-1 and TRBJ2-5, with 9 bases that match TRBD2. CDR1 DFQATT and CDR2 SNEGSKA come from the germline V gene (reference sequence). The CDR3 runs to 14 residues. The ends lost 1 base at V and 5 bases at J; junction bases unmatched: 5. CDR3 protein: CSARGSGSGETQYF. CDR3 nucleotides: TGCAGTGCTAGAGGTAGCGGGAGCGGCGAGACCCAGTACTTC.

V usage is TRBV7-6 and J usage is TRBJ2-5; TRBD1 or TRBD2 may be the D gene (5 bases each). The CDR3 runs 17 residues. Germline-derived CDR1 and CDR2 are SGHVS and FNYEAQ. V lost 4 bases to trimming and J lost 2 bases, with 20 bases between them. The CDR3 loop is CASSSRVAWGSQETQYF. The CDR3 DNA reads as TGTGCCAGCAGCTCACGCGTCGCGTGGGGGTCTCAAGAGACCCAGTACTTC.

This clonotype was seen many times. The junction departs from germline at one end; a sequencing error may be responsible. This chain's CDR3 is CASSLTSDGSFEQYF. Written as DNA, the CDR3 is TGTGCCAGCAGTTTAACTTCGGACGGCTCCTTCGAGCAGTACTTC. The chain carries TRBV12-3 or TRBV12-4 and TRBJ2-7; D remains unclear. The CDR3 contains 15 residues.

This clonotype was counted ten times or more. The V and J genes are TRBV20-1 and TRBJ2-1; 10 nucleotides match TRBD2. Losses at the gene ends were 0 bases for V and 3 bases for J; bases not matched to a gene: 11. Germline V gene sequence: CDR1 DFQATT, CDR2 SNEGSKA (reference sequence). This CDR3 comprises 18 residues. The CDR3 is CSAREGLARITRYNEQFF. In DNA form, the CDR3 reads TGCAGTGCTAGAGAGGGACTAGCGAGAATAACACGCTACAATGAGCAGTTCTTC.

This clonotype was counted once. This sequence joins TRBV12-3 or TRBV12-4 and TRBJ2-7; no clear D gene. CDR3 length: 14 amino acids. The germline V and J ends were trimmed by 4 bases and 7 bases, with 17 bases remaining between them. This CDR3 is CASSYYGRSREQYF. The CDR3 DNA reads TGTGCCAGCAGTTATTACGGCCGGTCGAGGGAGCAGTACTTC.

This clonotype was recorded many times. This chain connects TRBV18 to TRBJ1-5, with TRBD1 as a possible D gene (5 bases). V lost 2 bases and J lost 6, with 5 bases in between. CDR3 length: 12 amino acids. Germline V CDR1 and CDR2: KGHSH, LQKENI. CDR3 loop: CASSPGGQPQHF. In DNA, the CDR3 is TGTGCCAGCTCACCAGGGGGTCAGCCCCAGCATTTT.

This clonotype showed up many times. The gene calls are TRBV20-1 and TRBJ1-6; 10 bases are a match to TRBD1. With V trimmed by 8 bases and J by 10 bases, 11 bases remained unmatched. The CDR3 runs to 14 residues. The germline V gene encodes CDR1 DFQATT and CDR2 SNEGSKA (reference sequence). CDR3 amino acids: CSTAETGGFSPLHF. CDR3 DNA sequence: TGCAGTACGGCAGAGACAGGGGGCTTCTCACCCCTCCACTTT.

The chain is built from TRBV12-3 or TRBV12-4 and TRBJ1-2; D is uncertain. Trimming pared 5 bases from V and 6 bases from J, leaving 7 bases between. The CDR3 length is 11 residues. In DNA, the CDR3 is TGTGCCAGCAGTGTCGGGGATGGCTACACCTTC. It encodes CASSVGDGYTF.

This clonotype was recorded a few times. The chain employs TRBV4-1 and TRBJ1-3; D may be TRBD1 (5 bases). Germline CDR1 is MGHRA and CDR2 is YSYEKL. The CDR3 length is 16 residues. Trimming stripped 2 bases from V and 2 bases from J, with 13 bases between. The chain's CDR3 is CASSQWPRGAGNTIYF. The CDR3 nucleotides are TGCGCCAGCAGCCAATGGCCCCGGGGGGCTGGAAACACCATATATTTT.

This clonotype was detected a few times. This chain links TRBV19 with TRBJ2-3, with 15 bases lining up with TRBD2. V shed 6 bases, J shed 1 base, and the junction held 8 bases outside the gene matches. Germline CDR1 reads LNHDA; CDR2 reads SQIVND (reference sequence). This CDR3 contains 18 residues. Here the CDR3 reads CASSTGLAGGRGTDTQYF. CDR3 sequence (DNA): TGTGCCAGTAGCACGGGACTAGCGGGAGGAAGGGGCACAGATACGCAGTATTTT.

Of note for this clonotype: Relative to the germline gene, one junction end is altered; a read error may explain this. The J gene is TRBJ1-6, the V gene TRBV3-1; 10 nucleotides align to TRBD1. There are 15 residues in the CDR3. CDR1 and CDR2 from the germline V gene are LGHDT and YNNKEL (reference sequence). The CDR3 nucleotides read TGTGCCAGCGGCCAACAGGGACAGGGGTTCTCACCCCTCCACTTT. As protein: CASGQQGQGFSPLHF.

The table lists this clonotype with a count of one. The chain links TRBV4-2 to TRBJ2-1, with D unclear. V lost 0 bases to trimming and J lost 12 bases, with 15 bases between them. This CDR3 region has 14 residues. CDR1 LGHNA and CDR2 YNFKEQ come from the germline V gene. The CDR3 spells CASSQDRLRSGQFF. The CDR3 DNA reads TGTGCCAGCAGCCAAGATAGGTTGAGGTCCGGGCAGTTCTTC.

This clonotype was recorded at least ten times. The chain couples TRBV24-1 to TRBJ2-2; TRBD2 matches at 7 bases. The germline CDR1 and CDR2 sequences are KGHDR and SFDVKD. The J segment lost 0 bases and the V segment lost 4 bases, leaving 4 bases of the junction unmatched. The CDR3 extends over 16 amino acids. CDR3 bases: TGTGCCACCAGTGACAAGACTAGCTCGAACACCGGGGAGCTGTTTTTT. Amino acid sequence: CATSDKTSSNTGELFF.